The rows below give T cell receptor beta chains drawn from one sample of a study of blood T cell repertoires in COVID-19. Clones were read by immunoSEQ multiplex PCR, and TCRdb kept only the in-frame ones, dropping some. Of just over 150,000 clones in the sample, approximately 82% are singletons; the top ten hold over 20%. Sequencing was performed on peripheral blood. These receptor sequences come from an elderly woman with acute or convalescent COVID-19. Each CDR3 is given with its conserved first and last residue. Fields, in order: V gene, D gene, J gene, clone size, CDR3 protein, CDR3 DNA. D genes are given only for firm matches. Size is omitted from some rows. Given values are once, few, many or a class for expanded clones.

V: TRBV5-4; D: TRBD2; J: TRBJ2-5; size: -; CDR3: CASSLSRTSQETQYF; DNA: TGTGCCAGCAGCTTGAGTAGGACTAGTCAAGAGACCCAGTACTTC
V: TRBV11-2; D: TRBD2; J: TRBJ2-3; size: -; CDR3: CASTGLAGVIDTQYF; DNA: TGTGCCAGCACCGGACTAGCGGGAGTGATAGATACGCAGTATTTT
V: TRBV6-5; D: -; J: TRBJ2-5; size: -; CDR3: CASARTHQETQYF; DNA: TGTGCCAGCGCCCGGACACACCAAGAGACCCAGTACTTC
V: TRBV20-1; D: TRBD2; J: TRBJ2-7; size: few; CDR3: CSASKGLAEDEQYF; DNA: TGCAGTGCTAGTAAGGGACTAGCGGAAGACGAGCAGTACTTC
V: TRBV6-5; D: TRBD2; J: TRBJ2-7; size: -; CDR3: CASRLAGGYEQYF; DNA: TGTGCCAGCAGACTAGCGGGAGGGTACGAGCAGTACTTC
V: TRBV29-1; D: -; J: TRBJ2-5; size: once; CDR3: CSVFGDPLETQYF; DNA: TGCAGCGTTTTCGGGGATCCCCTGGAGACCCAGTACTTC
V: TRBV2; D: -; J: TRBJ1-4; size: -; CDR3: CASSGQREKLFF; DNA: TGTGCCAGCAGCGGACAGCGGGAAAAACTGTTTTTT
V: TRBV5-1; D: TRBD1; J: TRBJ1-4; size: -; CDR3: CASSLGDRRGEKLFF; DNA: TGCGCCAGCAGCTTGGGGGACAGACGCGGTGAAAAACTGTTTTTT
V: TRBV6-5; D: -; J: TRBJ1-5; size: -; CDR3: CASSTQGNSNQPQHF; DNA: TGTGCCAGCAGTACCCAGGGCAATAGCAATCAGCCCCAGCATTTT
V: TRBV18; D: -; J: TRBJ1-6; size: -; CDR3: CASSPMAGREPLHF; DNA: TGTGCCAGCTCACCGATGGCAGGTCGGGAACCCCTCCACTTT
V: TRBV4-3; D: -; J: TRBJ2-1; size: -; CDR3: CASSQDLDEQFF; DNA: TGCGCCAGCAGCCAAGATCTCGATGAGCAGTTCTTC
V: TRBV7-2; D: TRBD1; J: TRBJ1-1; size: -; CDR3: CASSFTGGGTEAFF; DNA: TGTGCCAGCAGCTTTACAGGGGGCGGCACTGAAGCTTTCTTT
V: TRBV9; D: -; J: TRBJ1-6; size: -; CDR3: CASSVDRDNSPLHF; DNA: TGTGCCAGCAGCGTAGACAGGGATAATTCACCCCTCCACTTT
V: TRBV5-1; D: -; J: TRBJ1-2; size: -; CDR3: CASSLESYGYTF; DNA: TGCGCCAGCAGCTTAGAGTCCTATGGCTACACCTTC
V: TRBV4-1; D: TRBD2; J: TRBJ2-1; size: once; CDR3: CASRLTLAGAYNEQFF; DNA: TGCGCCAGCAGACTAACACTAGCGGGAGCCTACAATGAGCAGTTCTTC
V: TRBV9; D: TRBD2; J: TRBJ2-5; size: -; CDR3: CASSVGAGGLGETQYF; DNA: TGTGCCAGCAGCGTAGGGGCGGGAGGGTTAGGAGAGACCCAGTACTTC
V: TRBV10-3; D: TRBD1; J: TRBJ1-5; size: -; CDR3: CAISEGQGGNQPQHF; DNA: TGTGCCATCAGCGAGGGACAGGGAGGGAATCAGCCCCAGCATTTT